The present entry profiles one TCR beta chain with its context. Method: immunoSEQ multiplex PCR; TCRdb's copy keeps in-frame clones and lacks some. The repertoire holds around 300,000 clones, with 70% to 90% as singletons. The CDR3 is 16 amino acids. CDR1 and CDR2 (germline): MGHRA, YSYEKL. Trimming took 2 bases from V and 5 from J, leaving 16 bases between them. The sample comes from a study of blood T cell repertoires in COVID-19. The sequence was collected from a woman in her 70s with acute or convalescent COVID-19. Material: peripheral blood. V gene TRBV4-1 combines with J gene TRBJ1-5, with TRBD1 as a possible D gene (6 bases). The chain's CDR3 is CASSQQVGQKDQPQHF. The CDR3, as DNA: TGCGCCAGCAGCCAACAGGTAGGACAGAAGGATCAGCCCCAGCATTTT.